What follows are 17 T cell receptor beta chains derived from one specimen sequenced in a study of graft-versus-host responses after intestinal transplantation. Repertoires were generated with immunoSEQ multiplex PCR, while TCRdb's copy carries only in-frame clones and drops some. The sample gives about 77,000 clones, 92% of which show up once; roughly 0.7% is in the top ten. The source was PBMCs, collected 98 days after intestinal transplantation. Receptor source: a human patient who received an intestinal transplant, so some T cells may come from the graft donor.

The chain carries TRBV7-9 and TRBJ2-2, with 8 bases matching TRBD1. CDR3 length equals 15 residues. Per the germline V gene, CDR1 is SEHNR and CDR2 is FQNEAQ (reference sequence). Unmatched junction bases numbered 7, after V lost 5 bases and J lost 5 bases. CDR3 loop: CASSTGQGWTGELFF. DNA for the CDR3: TGTGCCAGCAGCACTGGACAGGGTTGGACCGGGGAGCTGTTTTTT. The full variable domain, with the rest looked up from reference TRBV7-9 and TRBJ2-2, is DTGVSQNPRHKITKRGQNVTFRCDPISEHNRLYWYRQTLGQGPEFLTYFQNEAQLEKSRLLSDRFSAERPKGSFSTLEIQRTEQGDSAMYLCASSTGQGWTGELFFGEGSRLTVL.

This rearrangement joins TRBV6-5 to TRBJ2-5; D uncertain. V was shortened by 6 bases and J by 3 bases, with 14 bases between the two germline ends. There are 14 residues in the CDR3. Germline V gene data show CDR1 as MNHEY and CDR2 as SVGAGI. Here the CDR3 DNA reads TGTGCCAGCAGACCCGGGCTAACTGAAGAGACCCAGTACTTC. The encoded protein is CASRPGLTEETQYF.

The V call is TRBV19, the J call TRBJ2-5; TRBD1 might be the D (6 bases). CDR3 size: 17 residues. The ends were cut back, 4 bases at V and 1 base at J, with 19 bases in the middle. CDR1 and CDR2 (germline): LNHDA, SQIVND (reference sequence). The CDR3 DNA reads TGTGCCAGTAGTACGGGGCCGATAGGACAGCCCCAAGAGACCCAGTACTTC. Protein product: CASSTGPIGQPQETQYF.

V usage is TRBV9 and J usage is TRBJ2-1; possible D gene TRBD2, 5 bases. The CDR3 is 16 amino acids. CDR1 and CDR2 (germline): SGDLS, YYNGEE. Trimming removed 4 bases from V and 2 bases from J, with 16 bases in between. The CDR3 coding sequence is TGTGCCAGCAGCTCCCCTAGGGCTAGCCCCTACAATGAGCAGTTCTTC. It encodes CASSSPRASPYNEQFF.

The genes are TRBV6-5 and TRBJ2-7; D unclear. The ends were cut back, 3 bases at V and 7 bases at J, with 16 bases in the middle. Germline V gene data show CDR1 as MNHEY and CDR2 as SVGAGI. The CDR3 spans 14 residues. The CDR3 protein is CASSYSYGPREQYF. The CDR3 DNA is TGTGCCAGCAGTTATTCTTACGGCCCTCGGGAGCAGTACTTC.

This clone was detected a few times. This chain joins TRBV4-1 and TRBJ1-1; no clear D gene. Looked up from germline, CDR1 is MGHRA and CDR2 is YSYEKL. The V end lost 2 bases, the J end lost 5 bases, and 12 bases lay between the germline ends. CDR3 length: 14 amino acids. Here the CDR3 reads CASSQPYQFTEAFF. CDR3 bases: TGCGCCAGCAGCCAACCCTACCAGTTTACTGAAGCTTTCTTT.

The chain is built from TRBV7-3 and TRBJ2-7; perhaps TRBD1 as D (5 bases). The CDR3 runs 13 residues. Trimming cost V 8 bases and J 6 bases, with 17 bases left between them. Germline CDR1 and CDR2: SGHTA and FQGTGA. CDR3 loop: CASATGREGEQYF. The CDR3 nucleotides read TGTGCCAGCGCCACCGGCAGGGAAGGCGAGCAGTACTTC. Drawing the rest from reference TRBV7-3 and TRBJ2-7, the complete variable domain is GAGVSQTPSNKVTEKGKYVELRCDPISGHTALYWYRQSLGQGPEFLIYFQGTGAADDSGLPNDRFFAVRPEGSVSTLKIQRTERGDSAVYLCASATGREGEQYFGPGTRLTVT.

The chain joins TRBV5-4 to TRBJ2-5; 11 positions agree with TRBD2. The V segment lost 4 bases and the J segment 5 bases; nucleotides outside the gene matches: 7. This CDR3 is built from 15 residues. Germline values: CDR1 SGHNT, CDR2 YYREEE (reference sequence). CDR3 protein: CASSPGTSGYETQYF. Written as DNA, the CDR3 is TGTGCCAGCAGCCCCGGGACTAGCGGATACGAGACCCAGTACTTC.

The genes are TRBV5-3 and TRBJ1-1, with 7 bases lining up with TRBD1. TRBV5-3 carries the ORF label, with uncertain function. V was pared by 3 bases and J by 0 bases, with 8 bases of the junction left unmatched. The CDR3 covers 16 residues. The CDR3 here is CARSSPTGRLNTEAFF. CDR3 DNA sequence: TGTGCCAGAAGCTCTCCGACAGGGCGGCTGAACACTGAAGCTTTCTTT.

This clone came up a few times. The chain recombines TRBV19 with TRBJ2-2; D may be TRBD1 or TRBD2 (5 bases each). V dropped 3 bases and J dropped 2 bases, with 10 bases sitting between them. The germline V gene encodes CDR1 LNHDA and CDR2 SQIVND (reference sequence). The CDR3 consists of 15 residues. In DNA form, the CDR3 reads TGTGCCAGTAGTATGGGGGAGCCCAACACCGGGGAGCTGTTTTTT. Translated, it gives CASSMGEPNTGELFF.

The chain uses TRBV6-1 and TRBJ2-3; possible D gene TRBD1, 5 bases. The germline CDR1 and CDR2 sequences are MNHNS and SASEGT. The CDR3 length is 15 residues. The V and J ends lost 3 bases and 2 bases respectively, with 12 bases between them. CDR3 residues: CASSDEGVDTDTQYF. CDR3 DNA sequence: TGTGCCAGCAGTGATGAAGGGGTTGACACAGATACGCAGTATTTT.

The rearrangement joins TRBV6-1 to TRBJ1-2; a possible D gene is TRBD1 (6 bases). This CDR3 has 13 residues. Germline CDR1 reads MNHNS; CDR2 reads SASEGT. Between the trimmed V and J ends, which lost 5 bases and 6 bases, there was a span of 13 bases. CDR3 amino acids: CASSFNTGHGYTF. The CDR3 DNA reads as TGTGCCAGCAGTTTTAATACAGGGCATGGCTACACCTTC.

The chain has TRBV5-8 and TRBJ1-2; D may be TRBD1 (5 bases). Trimming pared 4 bases from V and 5 bases from J, leaving 18 bases between. CDR1 SGHTS and CDR2 YDEGEE come from the germline V gene. CDR3 length equals 15 residues. The CDR3 DNA reads TGTGCCAGCAGCCTCGACAGTCTCAACCCATATGGCTACACCTTC. This gives the protein CASSLDSLNPYGYTF.

V usage is TRBV28 and J usage is TRBJ2-5, with 11 bases identical to TRBD2. The trim removed 3 bases at V and 5 bases at J, leaving 5 bases unmatched. This CDR3 has 15 amino acids. From germline, CDR1 is MDHEN and CDR2 SYDVKM. The CDR3 here is CASSLGPSGRETQYF. The CDR3 region has the DNA TGTGCCAGCAGTTTGGGGCCTAGCGGGAGGGAGACCCAGTACTTC.

V is TRBV4-1 and J is TRBJ2-2; a weak D match, TRBD1 (6 bases). Trimming pared 6 bases from V and 0 bases from J, leaving 8 bases between. CDR1 is MGHRA, CDR2 YSYEKL, per germline. The CDR3 loop spans 14 amino acids. The CDR3 nucleotides are TGCGCCAGCAGGGACAGTTCGAACACCGGGGAGCTGTTTTTT. Amino acids: CASRDSSNTGELFF.

This rearrangement joins TRBV19 to TRBJ1-5, with TRBD1 matching over 9 bases. This CDR3 has 15 amino acids. V lost 3 bases, J lost 10 bases, and 10 bases stayed unmatched. Germline lookup yields CDR1 LNHDA and CDR2 SQIVND (reference sequence). The CDR3 bases are TGTGCCAGTAGTATCGCAGACAGGGGGTTTGACCCCCAGCATTTT. Protein sequence: CASSIADRGFDPQHF. Using reference TRBV19 and TRBJ1-5 for the parts outside the CDR3, the full variable domain is DGGITQSPKYLFRKEGQNVTLSCEQNLNHDAMYWYRQDPGQGLRLIYYSQIVNDFQKGDIAEGYSVSREKKESFPLTVTSAQKNPTAFYLCASSIADRGFDPQHFGDGTRLSIL.

The chain is built from TRBV28 and TRBJ2-5; D may be TRBD1 (6 bases). Judging by the DNA end, TRBJ2-7 fits better; the J call may be wrong. The CDR3 contains 16 residues. Germline-derived CDR1 and CDR2 are MDHEN and SYDVKM. The CDR3 nucleotides are TGTGCCAGCAGTTTAGGGAGAACAGGGAGCTCCTACGAGCAGTACTTC. Its translation: CASSLGRTGSSYEQYF.